These 29 T cell receptor beta chains came from one sample sequenced in a study of blood T cells in healthy people across ages. A second PCR of roughly 7 to 11 cycles used a sample-barcoded 5' primer and a J-beta primer mix. Via MiXCR, TCRdb re-called the 5' RACE reads, giving one row per CDR3 protein. The sample lists around 1,000,000 distinct CDR3 sequences, under 30% seen once, with about 0.69% in the top ten. These records were also assigned to another study, of T cells of mothers and their children.

Sequencing was performed on blood. These receptors were taken from a girl aged 2 to 10 in good health.

This clonotype was detected a few times. The chain combines TRBV7-2 with TRBJ2-5; D is unresolved. The V end was cut by 5 bases, the J end by 1 base, with 14 bases between. Looked up from germline, CDR1 is SGHTA and CDR2 is FQGNSA. This CDR3 spans 15 amino acids. The CDR3 DNA is TGTGCCAGCAGCCCAATGCTAGGCCTCCAAGAGACCCAGTACTTC. Its translation: CASSPMLGLQETQYF.

This clonotype was detected ten times or more. DNA for the CDR3: TGTGCCAGCAGCTTTGGTGGGACCCAAGAGACCCAGTACTTC. Residues: CASSFGGTQETQYF. The chain joins TRBV7-3 to TRBJ2-5; D may correspond to TRBD1 or TRBD2 (5 bases each). The CDR3 is 14 residues long. Trimming took off 3 bases at V and 1 base at J, with 9 bases between the two ends. CDR1 is SGHTA, CDR2 FQGTGA, per germline.

The chain recombines TRBV4-2 with TRBJ2-2; D is unresolved. V was clipped by 0 bases and J by 2 bases, with 25 bases between them. Germline loops: CDR1 LGHNA, CDR2 YNFKEQ. The CDR3 loop spans 21 amino acids. The CDR3 region is CASSQDGRPSAQLLNTGELFF. Written as DNA, the CDR3 is TGTGCCAGCAGCCAAGATGGCCGACCGAGCGCGCAACTCTTAAACACCGGGGAGCTGTTTTTT.

The genes are TRBV4-1 and TRBJ2-1; possibly TRBD2 for D (5 bases). Germline loops: CDR1 MGHRA, CDR2 YSYEKL. V was pared by 3 bases and J by 4 bases, with 16 bases between. This CDR3 is built from 16 residues. The chain's CDR3 is CASSQSTAGIYNEQFF. The DNA for the CDR3 is TGCGCCAGCAGCCAGAGCACGGCGGGCATTTACAATGAGCAGTTCTTC.

This clonotype has a single count. The chain links TRBV7-2 to TRBJ2-7; 8 nucleotides agree with TRBD2. This CDR3 comprises 16 residues. Losses at the gene ends were 2 bases for V and 0 bases for J; bases not matched to a gene: 6. The germline V gene has CDR1 SGHTA and CDR2 FQGNSA. The CDR3 DNA follows: TGTGCCAGCAGCTTAACGGCGGGGGGAGGCTCCTACGAGCAGTACTTC. This codes for CASSLTAGGGSYEQYF.

This clonotype occurred a few times. The V gene is TRBV7-9, the J gene TRBJ2-5, with TRBD1 as a possible D gene (6 bases). The CDR3 contains 15 residues. Looked up from germline, CDR1 is SEHNR and CDR2 is FQNEAQ (reference sequence). Trimming removed 4 bases at V and 0 bases at J, with 12 bases between. The CDR3: CASSSSGVHQETQYF. In nucleotides, the CDR3 is TGTGCCAGCAGCTCGTCAGGGGTCCACCAAGAGACCCAGTACTTC. Using reference TRBV7-9 and TRBJ2-5 for the parts outside the CDR3, the full variable domain is DTGVSQNPRHKITKRGQNVTFRCDPISEHNRLYWYRQTLGQGPEFLTYFQNEAQLEKSRLLSDRFSAERPKGSFSTLEIQRTEQGDSAMYLCASSSSGVHQETQYFGPGTRLLVL.

V gene TRBV7-9 combines with J gene TRBJ2-5; perhaps TRBD1 as D (6 bases). V was shortened by 7 bases and J by 9 bases, with 12 bases between the two germline ends. The length of the CDR3 is 11 residues. CDR1 SEHNR and CDR2 FQNEAQ come from the germline V gene (reference sequence). CDR3 bases: TGTGCCAGCAACAGGGATTCGTCCCAGTACTTC. Translation gives CASNRDSSQYF. Using reference TRBV7-9 and TRBJ2-5 for the parts outside the CDR3, the full variable domain is DTGVSQNPRHKITKRGQNVTFRCDPISEHNRLYWYRQTLGQGPEFLTYFQNEAQLEKSRLLSDRFSAERPKGSFSTLEIQRTEQGDSAMYLCASNRDSSQYFGPGTRLLVL.

This clonotype was seen a few times. CDR3 bases: TGTGCCAGCAGCCAAAGCGGGGGCTCCCCGGGCGAGCAGTACTTC. Protein product: CASSQSGGSPGEQYF. The V and J genes are TRBV3-1 and TRBJ2-7, with 8 bases lining up with TRBD2. The CDR3 spans 15 residues. Trimming took 2 bases from V and 6 from J; bases not matched to a gene: 9. Per germline, CDR1 LGHDT and CDR2 YNNKEL (reference sequence).

The chain is built from TRBV20-1 and TRBJ2-7; tentatively, D is TRBD2 (7 bases). V was shortened by 6 bases and J by 6 bases, with 24 bases between the two germline ends. Germline V gene data show CDR1 as DFQATT and CDR2 as SNEGSKA (reference sequence). The CDR3 is 15 amino acids. The CDR3 sequence is CSAGGRGGVRSEQYF. The CDR3 DNA sequence: TGCAGTGCAGGGGGGAGGGGAGGGGTTAGAAGCGAGCAGTACTTC.

The chain employs TRBV7-2 and TRBJ2-6, with D perhaps TRBD2 (6 bases). Deletions cut 5 bases from V and 0 bases from J, with 14 bases between. CDR3 size: 17 residues. Per the germline V gene, CDR1 is SGHTA and CDR2 is FQGNSA. Here the CDR3 reads CASSASVFDSGANVLTF. The CDR3 nucleotides are TGTGCCAGCAGCGCTAGCGTATTCGACTCTGGGGCCAACGTCCTGACTTTC.

The CDR3 DNA reads as TGTGCCAGCAGCCACCGAGGTCGGTACAATGAGCAGTTCTTC. This codes for CASSHRGRYNEQFF. V usage is TRBV14 and J usage is TRBJ2-5, with D unclear. The DNA end favors TRBJ2-1, so the J call may be wrong. The CDR3 runs 14 residues. Germline V lookup: CDR1 SGHDN, CDR2 FVKESK.

In this sample, this clonotype turned up a few times. The gene calls are TRBV3-1 and TRBJ2-5, with D possibly being TRBD1 or TRBD2 (5 bases each). Germline V lookup: CDR1 LGHDT, CDR2 YNNKEL (reference sequence). V lost 7 bases and J 5 bases, leaving 23 bases between the germline ends. There are 16 residues in the CDR3. CDR3 sequence reads: CASIGFNYYRGETQYF. The CDR3 DNA reads TGTGCCAGCATCGGATTTAACTACTACCGGGGCGAGACCCAGTACTTC.

At least ten counts were recorded for this clonotype. This chain links TRBV7-2 with TRBJ2-5; TRBD2 matches at 11 bases. Trimming removed 0 bases from V and 2 bases from J; junction bases left unmatched: 2. This CDR3 region has 16 residues. CDR1 is SGHTA and CDR2 is FQGNSA in the germline V gene. CDR3 amino acids: CASSLAGTSGQETQYF. In DNA, the CDR3 is TGTGCCAGCAGCTTAGCGGGGACTAGCGGACAAGAGACCCAGTACTTC.

The J gene is TRBJ1-1, the V gene TRBV29-1; possibly TRBD1 for D (6 bases). V lost 7 bases to trimming and J lost 3 bases, with 12 bases between them. CDR1 is SQVTM, CDR2 ANQGSEA, per germline. The CDR3 has 12 residues. The CDR3 coding sequence is TGCAGCGCCGCAGGGGCTTACACTGAAGCTTTCTTT. Encoded protein: CSAAGAYTEAFF.

This rearrangement joins TRBV20-1 to TRBJ1-1, with D perhaps matching TRBD1 (6 bases). Trimming took off 6 bases at V and 2 bases at J, with 13 bases between the two ends. CDR3 size: 13 residues. CDR1 is DFQATT, CDR2 SNEGSKA, per germline (reference sequence). CDR3 sequence: CSAEQGGNTEAFF. The CDR3 nucleotides are TGCAGTGCAGAACAGGGAGGAAACACTGAAGCTTTCTTT.

The chain is built from TRBV7-8 and TRBJ2-7; TRBD2 matches at 13 bases. This CDR3 is built from 15 residues. The germline CDR1 and CDR2 sequences are SGHVS and FQNEAQ. V shed 2 bases, J shed 7 bases, and the junction held 5 bases outside the gene matches. The CDR3 DNA sequence: TGTGCCAGCAGCTTATGGGGACTAGCGGGGAAAGAGCAGTACTTC. Translating gives CASSLWGLAGKEQYF. The full variable domain, rest sourced from reference TRBV7-8 and TRBJ2-7, is GAGVSQSPRYKVAKRGQDVALRCDPISGHVSLFWYQQALGQGPEFLTYFQNEAQLDKSGLPSDRFFAERPEGSVSTLKIQRTQQEDSAVYLCASSLWGLAGKEQYFGPGTRLTVT.

In its sample, this clonotype was seen a few times. The chain has TRBV3-1 and TRBJ2-1, with 11 bases that match TRBD1. This CDR3 is 15 amino acids long. The germline V gene encodes CDR1 LGHDT and CDR2 YNNKEL (reference sequence). V gave up 4 bases and J gave up 6 bases; unmatched junction bases: 5. The CDR3 bases are TGTGCCAGCAGCCCGACCGGGACAGGGGGCAATGAGCAGTTCTTC. Amino acid sequence: CASSPTGTGGNEQFF.

This clonotype came up a few times. The chain combines TRBV7-2 with TRBJ2-1, with D tentatively TRBD2 (5 bases). V shed 0 bases and J shed 0 bases, with 12 bases lying between them. This CDR3 has 17 amino acids. Germline CDR1 is SGHTA and CDR2 is FQGNSA. The CDR3 bases are TGTGCCAGCAGCTTAGCAAGCGGCGGCAGCTCCTACAATGAGCAGTTCTTC. Its protein is CASSLASGGSSYNEQFF.

The chain carries TRBV29-1 and TRBJ1-1; D unresolved. The CDR3 consists of 12 residues. Germline values: CDR1 SQVTM, CDR2 ANQGSEA. With 4 bases removed from V and 2 bases from J, the gap between germline ends came to 8 bases. The CDR3 sequence is CSVVATNTEAFF. As DNA, the CDR3 is TGCAGCGTTGTGGCTACTAACACTGAAGCTTTCTTT.

This clonotype was recorded a few times. The CDR3 region has the DNA TGTGCCAGCAGCCAAGGACTAGCGGGGGGGCATGAGCAGTTCTTC. Its protein is CASSQGLAGGHEQFF. The rearrangement links TRBV3-1 to TRBJ2-1; 14 bases fit TRBD2. The CDR3 length is 15 residues. Germline loops: CDR1 LGHDT, CDR2 YNNKEL (reference sequence). V dropped 1 base and J dropped 8; count of bases not matched to a gene: 1.

CDR3 in DNA: TGTGCCAGCAGCCAAAAGGTCGGAGCTAATGAAAAACTGTTTTTT. Translating gives CASSQKVGANEKLFF. The chain recombines TRBV7-2 with TRBJ1-4, with D unclear. Trimming stripped 5 bases from V and 3 bases from J, with 13 bases between. CDR3 length equals 15 residues. The germline V gene encodes CDR1 SGHTA and CDR2 FQGNSA.

This clonotype has only a few counts. V is TRBV4-2 and J is TRBJ2-7, with 8 bases identical to TRBD1. V lost 1 base and J lost 2; bases outside the gene matches: 13. This CDR3 has 18 amino acids. The germline V gene has CDR1 LGHNA and CDR2 YNFKEQ. This CDR3 reads CASSQGAQGENKAYEQYF. CDR3 DNA sequence: TGTGCCAGCAGCCAAGGAGCACAGGGGGAGAATAAGGCCTACGAGCAGTACTTC.

The chain employs TRBV5-1 and TRBJ2-7, with TRBD1 matching 7 bases. V was pared by 3 bases and J by 4 bases, with 7 bases of the junction left unmatched. Germline loops: CDR1 SGHRS, CDR2 YFSETQ. The CDR3 has 14 amino acids. The CDR3 DNA reads TGCGCCAGCAGCTCTCCGGGACAGAGATACGAGCAGTACTTC. Its translation is CASSSPGQRYEQYF. Based on the CDR3 plus reference TRBV5-1 and TRBJ2-7, the full variable domain is KAGVTQTPRYLIKTRGQQVTLSCSPISGHRSVSWYQQTPGQGLQFLFEYFSETQRNKGNFPGRFSGRQFSNSRSEMNVSTLELGDSALYLCASSSPGQRYEQYFGPGTRLTVT.

This clonotype appeared a few times. The V gene is TRBV29-1, the J gene TRBJ2-1, with 10 positions matching TRBD2. CDR1 SQVTM and CDR2 ANQGSEA come from the germline V gene. This CDR3 contains 15 residues. The junction had 4 bases not matched to a gene; V was cut back by 3 bases and J by 2 bases. Here the CDR3 reads CSVDLAGVTYNEQFF. In DNA, the CDR3 is TGCAGCGTTGACCTAGCGGGAGTCACCTACAATGAGCAGTTCTTC.

This clonotype was picked up a small number of times. The chain couples TRBV21-1 to TRBJ1-1; the table's D call, TRBD1, was not checked against the DNA. TRBV21-1 constitutes a pseudogene. The CDR3 is 17 amino acids. The CDR3 DNA is TGTGCCAGCAGCATTTACAGGGGGCTCGTTGGGAACACTGAAGCTTTCTTT. This sequence encodes CASSIYRGLVGNTEAFF.

The genes are TRBV7-7 and TRBJ1-5, with a weak D call TRBD1 (6 bases). The germline V gene has CDR1 SSHAT and CDR2 FNYEAQ (reference sequence). The CDR3 contains 11 residues. The CDR3 nucleotides are TGTGAAGGGGGGGGCTGTCAGCCCCAGCATTTT. Protein product: CEGGGCQPQHF.

The sample holds one count of this clonotype. One end of the junction fails to match germline, which may point to a read error. The chain joins TRBV7-7 to TRBJ2-2, with no clear D. The length of the CDR3 is 18 residues. Germline V gives CDR1 SSHAT, CDR2 FNYEAQ (reference sequence). The CDR3 loop reads CASSLDSGTHSLTGELFF. The CDR3 DNA sequence: TGTGCTAGCAGCTTAGATTCGGGCACTCATTCGCTAACCGGGGAGCTGTTTTTT.

A word on this clonotype: With a much larger clone just one base away, this may be a read error. This sequence joins TRBV9 and TRBJ1-2; 7 bases are a match to TRBD1. Looked up from germline, CDR1 is SGDLS and CDR2 is YYNGEE. The CDR3 extends over 15 amino acids. The CDR3 here is CASSVAYRGSDGCTF. CDR3 DNA sequence: TGTGCCAGCAGCGTAGCCTACAGGGGATCCGATGGCTGCACCTTC.

This sequence joins TRBV12-3 or TRBV12-4 and TRBJ2-3; 9 nucleotides agree with TRBD1. The trim removed 5 bases at V and 8 bases at J, leaving 8 bases unmatched. This CDR3 contains 14 residues. CDR3 region: CASSQGQGWVTQYF. CDR3 in DNA: TGTGCCAGCAGTCAGGGACAGGGATGGGTTACGCAGTATTTT.